Here is one T cell receptor beta chain with its context. The record originates from a study of blood T cell repertoires in COVID-19. On the study more broadly: From T cells, B-cell-depleted T cells, or PBMCs came the material, which was cDNA or gDNA.

V was clipped by 4 bases and J by 6 bases; unmatched bases: 7. Germline-derived CDR1 and CDR2 are KGHDR and SFDVKD. CDR3 length: 16 residues. TCRdb keeps only in-frame clones here, not all; method: immunoSEQ multiplex PCR. The sample has about 280,000 clones; roughly nine tenths are singletons. What was sequenced was peripheral blood. This receptor was identified in a woman in her thirties or forties who had recovered from COVID-19. The rearrangement joins TRBV24-1 to TRBJ2-1, with 11 bases aligning to TRBD2. The CDR3 spells CATSDTSGSLGNEQFF. CDR3 nucleotides: TGTGCCACCAGTGACACTAGCGGGAGTTTGGGCAATGAGCAGTTCTTC.